In this sample, the clone carrying this TCR beta chain turned up a few times. Compared with germline, one end of the junction differs, possibly owing to a read error. Germline CDR1 reads DFQATT; CDR2 reads SNEGSKA (reference sequence). CDR3 length equals 12 residues. The sample is drawn from a study of early T cells in non-severe SARS-CoV-2 infection. TCRdb used MiXCR to reprocess the 5' RACE reads, holding one entry per CDR3 protein. The table has about 56,000 distinct CDR3 sequences, over 9.5% seen once; the top ten hold 6.5%. The rearrangement joins TRBV20-1 to TRBJ2-3, with no clear D. Sequencing input: whole blood. The sequence was obtained from an adult who was a healthcare worker with PCR-confirmed SARS-CoV-2 infection or an uninfected control (not recorded which). In DNA form, the CDR3 reads TGCAGTGCAAGAGCTAGCACAGATACGCAGTATTTT. Residues: CSARASTDTQYF.